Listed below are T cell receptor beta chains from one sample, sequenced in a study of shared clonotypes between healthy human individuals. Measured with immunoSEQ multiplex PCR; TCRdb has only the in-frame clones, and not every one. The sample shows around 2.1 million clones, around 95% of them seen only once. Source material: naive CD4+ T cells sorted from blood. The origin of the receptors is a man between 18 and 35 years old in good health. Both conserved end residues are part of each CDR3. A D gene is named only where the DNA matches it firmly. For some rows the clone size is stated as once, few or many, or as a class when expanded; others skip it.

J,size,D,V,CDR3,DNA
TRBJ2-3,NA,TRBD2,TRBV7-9,CASSSLAGGGTDTQYF,TGTGCCAGCAGCTCGCTAGCGGGAGGGGGTACAGATACGCAGTATTTT
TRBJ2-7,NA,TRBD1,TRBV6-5,CASSSPSTGSYEQYF,TGTGCCAGCAGTAGTCCCTCGACAGGGAGCTACGAGCAGTACTTC
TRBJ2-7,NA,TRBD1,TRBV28,CASRYAPGQGGEQYF,TGTGCCAGCAGATACGCGCCGGGACAGGGGGGTGAGCAGTACTTC
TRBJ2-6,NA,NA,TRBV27,CASSFRAGANVLTF,TGTGCCAGCAGTTTTCGGGCTGGGGCCAACGTCCTGACTTTC
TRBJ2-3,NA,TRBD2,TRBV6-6,CARGLAVADTQYF,TGTGCCAGGGGACTAGCGGTCGCAGATACGCAGTATTTT
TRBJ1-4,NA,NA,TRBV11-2,CASSYRAPGANEKLFF,TGTGCCAGCAGCTACCGGGCCCCAGGCGCCAATGAAAAACTGTTTTTT
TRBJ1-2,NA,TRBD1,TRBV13,CASSTRQGVYGYTF,TGTGCCAGCAGCACCCGACAGGGAGTCTATGGCTACACCTTC
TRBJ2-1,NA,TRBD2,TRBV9,CASSVGGGLAGANEQFF,TGTGCCAGCAGCGTAGGAGGGGGGCTAGCGGGAGCGAATGAGCAGTTCTTC
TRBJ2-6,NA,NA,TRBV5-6,CASRMGVSSGANVLTF,TGTGCCAGCAGAATGGGGGTTTCCTCTGGGGCCAACGTCCTGACTTTC
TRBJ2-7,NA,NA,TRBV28,CATEGISYEQYF,TGTGCCACGGAGGGGATTTCCTACGAGCAGTACTTC
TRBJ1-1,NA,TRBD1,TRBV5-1,CASSTIRQGAGNTEAFF,TGCGCCAGCAGCACAATTCGACAGGGGGCTGGGAACACTGAAGCTTTCTTT
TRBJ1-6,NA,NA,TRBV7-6,CASSPVGGSGSPLHF,TGTGCCAGCAGCCCCGTGGGGGGGTCAGGTTCACCCCTCCACTTT
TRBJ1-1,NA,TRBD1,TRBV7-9,CASSPGGRSMNTEAFF,TGTGCCAGCAGCCCAGGGGGCAGAAGTATGAACACTGAAGCTTTCTTT
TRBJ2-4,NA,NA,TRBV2,CASNREAKNIQYF,TGTGCCAGCAACAGGGAGGCCAAAAACATTCAGTACTTC
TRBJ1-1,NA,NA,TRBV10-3,CAISAKAEEAFF,TGTGCCATCAGTGCCAAAGCCGAAGAAGCTTTCTTT
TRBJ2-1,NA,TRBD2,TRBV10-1,CASRELAEVGNEQFF,TGCGCCAGCAGGGAACTAGCGGAGGTGGGCAATGAGCAGTTCTTC
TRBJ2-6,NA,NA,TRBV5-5,CASSFSDSGANVLTF,TGTGCCAGCAGCTTCTCAGACTCTGGGGCCAACGTCCTGACTTTC
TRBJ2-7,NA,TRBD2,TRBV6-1,CASSSGGATSYEQYF,TGTGCCAGCTCTAGCGGGGGGGCTACCTCCTACGAGCAGTACTTC
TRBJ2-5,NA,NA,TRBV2,CASGGRGARETQYF,TGTGCCAGTGGTGGGAGGGGGGCGAGAGAGACCCAGTACTTC
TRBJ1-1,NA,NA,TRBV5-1,CASSLSPSMNTEAFF,TGCGCCAGCAGCTTGTCGCCAAGCATGAACACTGAAGCTTTCTTT
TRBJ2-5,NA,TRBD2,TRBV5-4,CASSLQVSGGETQYF,TGTGCCAGCAGCTTACAGGTTTCGGGGGGAGAGACCCAGTACTTC
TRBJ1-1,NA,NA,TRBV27,CASWGQLNTEAFF,TGTGCCAGCTGGGGACAATTGAACACTGAAGCTTTCTTT
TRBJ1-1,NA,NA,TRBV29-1,CSVGSGVWTEAFF,TGCAGCGTGGGTTCGGGGGTATGGACTGAAGCTTTCTTT
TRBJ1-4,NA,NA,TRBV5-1,CASSATGTYNEKLFF,TGCGCCAGCAGCGCTACCGGGACATATAATGAAAAACTGTTTTTT
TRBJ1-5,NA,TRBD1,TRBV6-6,CASSTGVGNLNQPQHF,TGTGCCAGCAGTACAGGGGTCGGTAACCTTAATCAGCCCCAGCATTTT
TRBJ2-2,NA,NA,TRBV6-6,CASSGDRLAYTGELFF,TGTGCCAGCAGTGGTGACAGGCTGGCCTACACCGGGGAGCTGTTTTTT
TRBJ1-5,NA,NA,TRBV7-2,CASSPEGTNNQPQHF,TGTGCCAGCAGCCCAGAAGGGACAAACAATCAGCCCCAGCATTTT
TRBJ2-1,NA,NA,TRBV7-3,CASSSQGNEQFF,TGTGCCAGCAGCTCCCAGGGAAATGAGCAGTTCTTC
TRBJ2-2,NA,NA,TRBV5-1,CASSLVLGGSTGELFF,TGCGCCAGCAGCTTGGTGCTGGGCGGCAGCACCGGGGAGCTGTTTTTT
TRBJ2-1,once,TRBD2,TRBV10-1,CASSVMGLAGVDNEQFF,TGCGCCAGCAGTGTCATGGGACTAGCGGGAGTGGACAATGAGCAGTTCTTC
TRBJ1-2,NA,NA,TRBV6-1,CASSEGGRARFYGYTF,TGTGCCAGCAGTGAAGGTGGCAGGGCAAGATTCTATGGCTACACCTTC
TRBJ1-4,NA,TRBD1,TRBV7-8,CASSLRRDRANEKLFF,TGTGCCAGCAGCCTACGCCGGGACAGGGCTAATGAAAAACTGTTTTTT
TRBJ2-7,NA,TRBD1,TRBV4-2,CASSQGAGQGTYEQYF,TGTGCCAGCAGCCAAGGGGCGGGACAGGGGACCTACGAGCAGTACTTC
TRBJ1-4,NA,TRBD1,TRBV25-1,CASSEPKQGELFF,TGTGCCAGCAGTGAACCAAAACAGGGGGAACTGTTTTTT
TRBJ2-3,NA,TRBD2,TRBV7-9,CASSLRSSGEPDTQYF,TGTGCCAGCAGCCTCCGGTCGAGCGGGGAGCCAGATACGCAGTATTTT